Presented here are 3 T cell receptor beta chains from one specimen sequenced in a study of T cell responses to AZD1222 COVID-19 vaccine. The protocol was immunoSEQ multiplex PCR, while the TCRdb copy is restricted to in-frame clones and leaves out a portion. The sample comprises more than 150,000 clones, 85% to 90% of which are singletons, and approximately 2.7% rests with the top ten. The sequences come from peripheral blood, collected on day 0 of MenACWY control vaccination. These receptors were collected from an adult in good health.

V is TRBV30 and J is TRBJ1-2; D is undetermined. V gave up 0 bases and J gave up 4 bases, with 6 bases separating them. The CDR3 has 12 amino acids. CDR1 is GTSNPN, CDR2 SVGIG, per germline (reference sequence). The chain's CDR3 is CAWSVIGYGYTF. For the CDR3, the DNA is TGTGCCTGGAGTGTAATCGGCTATGGCTACACCTTC.

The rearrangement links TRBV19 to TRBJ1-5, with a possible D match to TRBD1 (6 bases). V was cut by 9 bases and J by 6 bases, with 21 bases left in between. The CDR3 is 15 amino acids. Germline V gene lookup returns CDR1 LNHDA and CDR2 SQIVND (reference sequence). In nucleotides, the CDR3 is TGTGCCAGCGAGTCGTCGACAGCGGGGGCTCAGCCCCAGCATTTT. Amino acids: CASESSTAGAQPQHF.

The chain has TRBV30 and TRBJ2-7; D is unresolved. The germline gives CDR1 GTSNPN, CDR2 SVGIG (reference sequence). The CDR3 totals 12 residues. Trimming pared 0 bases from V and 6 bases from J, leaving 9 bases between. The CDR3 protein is CAWSVTGLEQYF. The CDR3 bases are TGTGCCTGGAGTGTCACGGGCCTCGAGCAGTACTTC.